These 14 T cell receptor beta chains share one sample of origin, sequenced in a study of Ad26.COV2.S vaccination and SARS-CoV-2 variants. Repertoires were generated with immunoSEQ multiplex PCR, while TCRdb's copy carries only in-frame clones and drops some. The top ten hold over 1.5% of the sample, which has over 400,000 clones, approximately 92% seen once. Treatment in this sample: some 20 received Ad26.COV2.S at low or high dose, single or two shots; roughly 5 received placebo; per-sample allocation not given. It was on day 63 after the first vaccine or placebo injection that samples were taken. The sample in question was peripheral blood, obtained in a trial of Ad26.COV2.S vaccine versus placebo. These receptors were taken from a person aged 18-60 years who received the Ad26.COV2.S COVID-19 vaccine or a placebo.

The chain has TRBV9 and TRBJ2-7; maybe TRBD2 (6 bases). Germline V gene lookup returns CDR1 SGDLS and CDR2 YYNGEE. This CDR3 spans 15 amino acids. V lost 4 bases to trimming and J lost 3 bases, with 17 bases between them. The CDR3 DNA is TGTGCCAGCAGCCCCCCTGGGAGGACCATCTACGAGCAGTACTTC. Encoded protein: CASSPPGRTIYEQYF.

The chain couples TRBV7-9 to TRBJ2-7; D is perhaps TRBD1 (5 bases). The V end was cut by 4 bases, the J end by 2 bases, with 9 bases between. Germline loops: CDR1 SEHNR, CDR2 FQNEAQ (reference sequence). The CDR3 is 13 amino acids. The CDR3 coding sequence is TGTGCCAGCAGCTGGGGCTCAGCCTACGAGCAGTACTTC. Translation: CASSWGSAYEQYF.

This chain connects TRBV7-2 to TRBJ1-2, with 11 bases fitting TRBD1. Germline-derived CDR1 and CDR2 are SGHTA and FQGNSA. The CDR3 has 15 amino acids. V trimming: 3 bases; J trimming: 4 bases; junction bases outside the gene matches: 4. DNA of the CDR3: TGTGCCAGCAGCTTTGAGGACAGGGGGCCCTATGGCTACACCTTC. It is translated as CASSFEDRGPYGYTF.

This sequence joins TRBV9 and TRBJ2-1; D is perhaps TRBD2 (7 bases). Germline V gene sequence: CDR1 SGDLS, CDR2 YYNGEE. The CDR3 spans 16 residues. V lost 4 bases and J lost 6, with 20 bases in between. The CDR3 sequence is CASSPIGGGGGNEQFF. In DNA, the CDR3 is TGTGCCAGCAGCCCCATCGGGGGCGGGGGTGGCAATGAGCAGTTCTTC.

This chain uses TRBV3-1 (or the pseudogene TRBV3-2) with TRBJ2-7; D is undetermined. Looked up from germline, CDR1 is LGHDT and CDR2 is YNNKEL (reference sequence). CDR3 size: 16 residues. The V end lost 0 bases, the J end lost 4 bases, and 16 bases lay between the germline ends. CDR3 residues: CASSQDWNSLTYEQYF. Here the CDR3 DNA reads TGTGCCAGCAGCCAAGACTGGAACAGCCTTACGTACGAGCAGTACTTC.

This chain joins TRBV7-2 and TRBJ1-6; 8 nucleotides line up with TRBD1. Trimming took 5 bases from V and 5 from J; bases not matched to a gene: 14. The CDR3 has 18 residues. Germline CDR1 and CDR2: SGHTA and FQGNSA. The CDR3 spells CASSEARDRRTNNSPLHF. CDR3 coding DNA: TGTGCCAGCAGCGAAGCCCGGGACAGGCGAACCAATAATTCACCCCTCCACTTT.

The CDR3 nucleotides are TGTGCCAGCACAAAAACCGGGGTACCCTACAATGAGCAGTTCTTC. Amino acids: CASTKTGVPYNEQFF. The chain uses TRBV6-5 and TRBJ2-1, with D possibly TRBD2 on 5 matching bases. Germline V gives CDR1 MNHEY, CDR2 SVGAGI. This CDR3 region has 15 residues. Deletions cut 7 bases from V and 2 bases from J, with 15 bases between.

J is TRBJ1-6 and V is TRBV7-9, with unresolved D. The CDR3 totals 13 residues. Germline V gene lookup returns CDR1 SEHNR and CDR2 FQNEAQ (reference sequence). V was cut by 8 bases and J by 7 bases, with 12 bases left in between. This CDR3 reads CASSSAWNSPLHF. Here the CDR3 DNA reads TGTGCCAGCTCGAGTGCATGGAATTCACCCCTCCACTTT.

The chain combines TRBV18 with TRBJ1-2; the D gene is possibly TRBD1 (5 bases). Trimming cost V 3 bases and J 5 bases, with 10 bases left between them. Germline values: CDR1 KGHSH, CDR2 LQKENI. The CDR3 has 13 residues. The CDR3 protein is CASSPGLDYGYTF. The CDR3 DNA is TGTGCCAGCTCACCGGGGCTAGATTATGGCTACACCTTC.

In its sample, this clone was seen once. V and J are TRBV7-2 and TRBJ2-2; 9 nucleotides match TRBD2. Trimming at V came to 5 bases and at J to 4 bases, leaving 14 bases not matched to a gene. The CDR3 is made up of 18 amino acids. From germline, CDR1 is SGHTA and CDR2 FQGNSA. CDR3 loop: CASSPTGSGLAVTGELFF. DNA of the CDR3: TGTGCCAGCAGCCCAACGGGGTCGGGACTAGCAGTCACCGGGGAGCTGTTTTTT.

The rearrangement uses TRBV15 and TRBJ2-7; D possibly corresponds to TRBD2 (5 bases). The CDR3 totals 16 residues. Germline V gives CDR1 LNHNV, CDR2 YYDKDF (reference sequence). Trimming removed 0 bases at V and 1 base at J, with 13 bases between. CDR3 sequence reads: CATSRDIWTESYEQYF. The CDR3 DNA sequence: TGTGCCACCAGCAGAGATATTTGGACTGAGTCCTACGAGCAGTACTTC.

The J gene is TRBJ1-5, the V gene TRBV7-8; 9 bases align to TRBD1. Unmatched junction bases numbered 12, after V lost 5 bases and J lost 4 bases. This CDR3 has 17 residues. In germline, CDR1 is SGHVS, CDR2 FQNEAQ. The CDR3 DNA reads as TGTGCCAGCAGCGACGGGGACAGGGCTTTGACGAATCAGCCCCAGCATTTT. Residues: CASSDGDRALTNQPQHF.

The chain employs TRBV5-1 and TRBJ2-1; D possibly corresponds to TRBD1 (5 bases). The CDR3 spans 15 residues. Looked up from germline, CDR1 is SGHRS and CDR2 is YFSETQ. Between the trimmed V and J ends, which lost 5 bases and 5 bases, there was a span of 17 bases. CDR3 DNA sequence: TGCGCCAGCAGGCCGAACCCTCAGGGTAACAATGAGCAGTTCTTC. This encodes CASRPNPQGNNEQFF.

The CDR3 DNA follows: TGCGCCAGCAGCCAAGATTTTAATGGGGGCACTGAAGCTTTCTTT. Protein: CASSQDFNGGTEAFF. This chain links TRBV4-3 with TRBJ1-1; possible D gene TRBD1, 5 bases. Trimming left V 0 bases short and J 4 bases short, with 12 bases between. Germline CDR1 LGHNA, CDR2 YSLEER. The CDR3 totals 15 residues.